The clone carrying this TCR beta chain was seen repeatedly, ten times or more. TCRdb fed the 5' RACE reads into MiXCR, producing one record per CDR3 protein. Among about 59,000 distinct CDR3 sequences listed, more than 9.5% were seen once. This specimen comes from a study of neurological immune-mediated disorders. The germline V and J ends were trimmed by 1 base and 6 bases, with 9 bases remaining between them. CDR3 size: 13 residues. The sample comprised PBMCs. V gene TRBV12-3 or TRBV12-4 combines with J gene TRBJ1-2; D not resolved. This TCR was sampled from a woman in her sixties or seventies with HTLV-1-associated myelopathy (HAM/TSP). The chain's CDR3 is CASSLVGRDGYTF. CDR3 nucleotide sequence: TGTGCCAGCAGTTTAGTGGGAAGAGATGGCTACACCTTC.